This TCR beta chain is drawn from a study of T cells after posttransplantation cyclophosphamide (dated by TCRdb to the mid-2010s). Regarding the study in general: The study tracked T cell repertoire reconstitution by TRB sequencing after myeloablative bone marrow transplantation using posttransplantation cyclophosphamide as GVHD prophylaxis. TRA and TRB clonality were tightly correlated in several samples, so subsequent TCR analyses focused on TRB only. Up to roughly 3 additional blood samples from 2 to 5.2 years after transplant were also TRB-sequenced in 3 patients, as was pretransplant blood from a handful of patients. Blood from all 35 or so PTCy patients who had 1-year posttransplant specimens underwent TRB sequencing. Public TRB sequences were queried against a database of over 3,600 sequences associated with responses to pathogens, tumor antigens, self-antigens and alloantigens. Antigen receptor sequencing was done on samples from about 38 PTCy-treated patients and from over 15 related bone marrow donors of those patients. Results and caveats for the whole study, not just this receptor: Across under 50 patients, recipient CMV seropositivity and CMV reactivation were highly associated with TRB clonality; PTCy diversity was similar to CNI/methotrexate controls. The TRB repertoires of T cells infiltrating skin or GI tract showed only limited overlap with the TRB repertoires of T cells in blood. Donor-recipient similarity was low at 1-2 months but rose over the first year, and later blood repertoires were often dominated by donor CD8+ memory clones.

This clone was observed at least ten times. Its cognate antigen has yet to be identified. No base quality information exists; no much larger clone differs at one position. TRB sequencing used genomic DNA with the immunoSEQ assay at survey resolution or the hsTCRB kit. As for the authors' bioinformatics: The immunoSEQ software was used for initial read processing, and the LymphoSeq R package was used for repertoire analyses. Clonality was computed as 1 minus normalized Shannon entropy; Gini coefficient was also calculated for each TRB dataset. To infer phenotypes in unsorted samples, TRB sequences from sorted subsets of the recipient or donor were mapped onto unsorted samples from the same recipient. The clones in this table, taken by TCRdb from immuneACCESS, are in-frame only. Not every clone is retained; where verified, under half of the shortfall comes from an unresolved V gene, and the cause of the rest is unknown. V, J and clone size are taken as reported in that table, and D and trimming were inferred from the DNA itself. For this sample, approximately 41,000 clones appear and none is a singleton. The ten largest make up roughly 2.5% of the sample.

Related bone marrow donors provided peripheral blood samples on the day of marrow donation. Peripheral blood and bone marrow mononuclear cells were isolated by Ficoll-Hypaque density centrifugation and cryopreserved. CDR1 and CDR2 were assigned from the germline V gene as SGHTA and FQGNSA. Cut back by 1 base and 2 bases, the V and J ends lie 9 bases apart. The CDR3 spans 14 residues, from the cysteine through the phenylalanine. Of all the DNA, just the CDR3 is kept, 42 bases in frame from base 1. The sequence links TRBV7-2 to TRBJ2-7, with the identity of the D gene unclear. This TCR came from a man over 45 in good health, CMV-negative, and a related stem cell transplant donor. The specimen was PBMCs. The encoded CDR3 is CASSLGAKPYEQYF. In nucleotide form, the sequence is TGTGCCAGCAGCTTAGGAGCAAAACCCTACGAGCAGTACTTC.